Listed below are T cell receptor beta chains from one sample, sequenced in a study of post-analysis software for immune sequencing data. TCRdb re-derived calls from the PCR reads in MiXCR, one entry per CDR3 protein. The data contain some 890,000 distinct CDR3 sequences, approximately 53% of them singletons. Sequencing was performed on blood. The receptors were sampled from a girl aged 10-17 years with multiple sclerosis. Both conserved end residues are part of each CDR3. Fields, in order: D gene, clone size, V gene, J gene, CDR3 DNA, CDR3 protein. A D gene is named only where the DNA matches it firmly. Where a row states a size, it is once, few, many or the class of an expanded clone; other rows omit it.

TRBD1	NA	TRBV7-9	TRBJ1-5	TGTGCCAGCAGCTTAGTCTTGGGGACAGAGTACTTTGGCAATCAGCCCCAGCATTTT	CASSLVLGTEYFGNQPQHF
NA	NA	TRBV28	TRBJ2-7	TGTGCCAGCAGTTCCCGTCCCAGGGAGGACGAGCAGTACTTC	CASSSRPREDEQYF
TRBD1	NA	TRBV29-1	TRBJ2-1	TGCAGCGTTCGCTGGACAGGCCTATTTTACAATGAGCAGTTCTTC	CSVRWTGLFYNEQFF
TRBD2	NA	TRBV7-8	TRBJ2-3	TGTGCCAGCAGCCGACAGACTAGCGGGAGCACAGATACGCAGTATTTT	CASSRQTSGSTDTQYF
NA	NA	TRBV20-1	TRBJ1-2	TGCAGCCCCACAGGGATTTATGGCTACACCTTC	CSPTGIYGYTF
NA	NA	TRBV5-1	TRBJ2-3	TGCGCCAGCAGCTTGTTGGCAGATACGCAGTATTTT	CASSLLADTQYF
TRBD2	NA	TRBV20-1	TRBJ2-3	TGCAGTGCTAGTAGTGGGAGGGGACCCACAGATACGCAGTATTTT	CSASSGRGPTDTQYF
TRBD1	NA	TRBV20-1	TRBJ2-7	TGCAGTGCTAGGGGACAGATGGGATACGAGCAGTACTTC	CSARGQMGYEQYF
TRBD2	NA	TRBV5-1	TRBJ2-7	TGCGCCAGCATGGAGACTAGCGGGTTGGGCTCCTACGAGCAGTACTTC	CASMETSGLGSYEQYF
NA	NA	TRBV25-1	TRBJ2-4	TGTGCCAGCAGTGAACAGGGCAAAAACATTCAGTACTTC	CASSEQGKNIQYF
NA	NA	TRBV10-3	TRBJ2-1	TGTGCCACCGGGGGCAGGGGCGGCAATGAGCAGTTCTTC	CATGGRGGNEQFF
NA	NA	TRBV5-1	TRBJ1-6	TGCGCCAGCAGTTTGGAGGAATCACCCCTCCACTTT	CASSLEESPLHF
TRBD1	NA	TRBV7-2	TRBJ2-7	TGTGCCAGCAGCTTAGGTAGACAGGGGGCCGAGCAGTACTTC	CASSLGRQGAEQYF
NA	NA	TRBV14	TRBJ2-7	TGTGCCAGCAGCCAAGCTTCGGCACTGTACTTC	CASSQASALYF
TRBD2	few	TRBV20-1	TRBJ2-3	TGCAGTGCTAGAGGCCTGACTAGCGGGGGATCAGATACGCAGTATTTT	CSARGLTSGGSDTQYF
TRBD2	NA	TRBV7-9	TRBJ2-1	TGTGCCAGCAGCTTAGCGCTGGCTAGCGGGCGGAATGAGCAGTTCTTC	CASSLALASGRNEQFF
TRBD1	few	TRBV20-1	TRBJ2-1	TGCAGTGCTACAGACAGGGGGACATACAATGAGCAGTTCTTC	CSATDRGTYNEQFF
TRBD1	NA	TRBV9	TRBJ1-6	TGTGCCAGCAGCAGCTGGGACAGGGGGCTCGAGAATTCACCCCTCCACTTT	CASSSWDRGLENSPLHF
TRBD2	NA	TRBV14	TRBJ2-5	TGTGCCAGCAGCCAAGACCCGGGACTAGCGGGAAAGCGGCAGTACTTC	CASSQDPGLAGKRQYF
TRBD2	NA	TRBV14	TRBJ2-1	TGTGCCAGCAGCCAACTCCGGACTAGCGGGGCCCACAATGAGCAGTTCTTC	CASSQLRTSGAHNEQFF
TRBD1	NA	TRBV10-3	TRBJ2-7	TGTGCCATCAAACCGGGACAGGCCTACGAGCAGTACTTC	CAIKPGQAYEQYF
TRBD1	NA	TRBV20-1	TRBJ2-7	TGCAGTGCTAATTGGCAGGGGGTCTCCGAGCAGTACTTC	CSANWQGVSEQYF
NA	NA	TRBV20-1	TRBJ2-7	TGCAGTGCAGGCGGGGCTAGTGGGTTACACGAGCAGTACTTC	CSAGGASGLHEQYF
TRBD2	NA	TRBV29-1	TRBJ2-7	TGCAGCGTTCTTGGACTAGCGGGATTGCGAACCTACGAGCAGTACTTC	CSVLGLAGLRTYEQYF
TRBD2	NA	TRBV7-7	TRBJ2-5	TGTGCTAGCAGCCCGACTAGCGGGGTGCAGTACTTC	CASSPTSGVQYF
TRBD2	many	TRBV9	TRBJ2-7	TGTGCCAGCAGCGTCTCGGGAAGCGGGATCTACGAGCAGTACTTC	CASSVSGSGIYEQYF
NA	NA	TRBV12-5	TRBJ2-1	TGTGCTAGTGGTCCACCACAGGGTTACAATGAGCAGTTCTTC	CASGPPQGYNEQFF
TRBD2	few	TRBV12-3/TRBV12-4	TRBJ2-7	TGTGCCAGCAGTCCTAGCGGGGATCACGAGCAGTACTTC	CASSPSGDHEQYF
NA	few	TRBV6-5	TRBJ2-3	TGTGCCAGCAGTTATCGGCAGGGTCGAACAGATACGCAGTATTTT	CASSYRQGRTDTQYF
TRBD1	once	TRBV5-6	TRBJ2-7	TGTGCCAGCAGTTTTACCCGGGACAGCTCCTACGAGCAGTACTTC	CASSFTRDSSYEQYF
TRBD1	NA	TRBV30	TRBJ2-6	TGTGCCTGGAGTGGGACAGGGAAGCTTATTGGGGCCAACGTCCTGACTTTC	CAWSGTGKLIGANVLTF
NA	NA	TRBV24-1	TRBJ2-5	TGTGCCACCAGTAACAGGGGAGGAGAGACCCAGTACTTC	CATSNRGGETQYF
TRBD1	NA	TRBV7-6	TRBJ1-1	TGTGCCAACAGCTTGTTCCCCGGACAGGGTTTCACTGAAGCTTTCTTT	CANSLFPGQGFTEAFF
TRBD1	NA	TRBV27	TRBJ1-5	TGTGCCAGCGGAACAGGGGGCCAGCCCCAGCATTTT	CASGTGGQPQHF
TRBD1	NA	TRBV7-2	TRBJ2-1	TGTGCCAGCAGCCTCAACGGACAGGAGTTCAATGAGCAGTTCTTC	CASSLNGQEFNEQFF
TRBD2	NA	TRBV5-1	TRBJ2-7	TGCGCCAGCAGCTTGGGAATAGCGGGAGGGCCCGGGGCCCACGAGCAGTACTTC	CASSLGIAGGPGAHEQYF
NA	few	TRBV5-6	TRBJ2-1	TGTGCCAGCAGCTTGCGCGAACGCTCCTACAATGAGCAGTTCTTC	CASSLRERSYNEQFF
TRBD2	NA	TRBV7-2	TRBJ2-1	TGTGCCAGCAGCCGACTAGCGGGAGGTATTTTTGAGCAGTTCTTC	CASSRLAGGIFEQFF
NA	few	TRBV6-2/TRBV6-3	TRBJ1-5	TGTGCCAGCAGCGGAAGAAACAATCAGCCCCAGCATTTT	CASSGRNNQPQHF
NA	NA	TRBV6-1	TRBJ2-7	TGTGCCAGTAGGAGGGATCGGCTCGACGAGCAGTACTTC	CASRRDRLDEQYF
NA	NA	TRBV6-6	TRBJ2-7	TGTGCCAGCAGTGGGGGGGCTAGCGGATACTACGAGCAGTACTTC	CASSGGASGYYEQYF
TRBD2	NA	TRBV4-2	TRBJ2-6	TGTGCCAGCAGCGCCAATAGCGGGGCTGGTGGGGCCAACGTCCTGACTTTC	CASSANSGAGGANVLTF